Listed below are T cell receptor beta chains from one sample, sequenced in a study of Ad26.COV2.S vaccination and SARS-CoV-2 variants. TCRdb's table, derived via immunoSEQ multiplex PCR, lists solely in-frame clones and lacks some. The table shows about 140,000 clones, with 75% to 90% occurring only once. Sequences were derived from peripheral blood, sampled after recovery from COVID-19. The receptors come from a human donor who had recovered from COVID-19. Each CDR3 is given without its conserved first and last residue. The order of the fields is CDR3 length, V gene, J gene, CDR3 protein.

len: 11; v_gene: TRBV27; j_gene: TRBJ2-2; CDR3aa: ASSTLNTGELF
len: 12; v_gene: TRBV2; j_gene: TRBJ2-1; CDR3aa: ASSLPGQYNEQF
len: 14; v_gene: TRBV4-1; j_gene: TRBJ1-3; CDR3aa: ASSQERGIRGNTIY
len: 12; v_gene: TRBV19; j_gene: TRBJ1-4; CDR3aa: ASRNQGPNEKLF
len: 11; v_gene: TRBV13; j_gene: TRBJ2-7; CDR3aa: ASSLAHHYEQY
len: 14; v_gene: TRBV7-8; j_gene: TRBJ2-5; CDR3aa: ASRVGSGPPKETQY
len: 9; v_gene: TRBV5-1; j_gene: TRBJ2-2; CDR3aa: ASRNTGELF
len: 11; v_gene: TRBV6-5; j_gene: TRBJ1-1; CDR3aa: ASSTDRGAEAF
len: 10; v_gene: TRBV30; j_gene: TRBJ2-3; CDR3aa: AWRRGGNTQY
len: 12; v_gene: TRBV24-1; j_gene: TRBJ2-1; CDR3aa: ATSDPGQYNEQF
len: 11; v_gene: TRBV30; j_gene: TRBJ1-5; CDR3aa: AWSETGVQPQH
len: 13; v_gene: TRBV4-3; j_gene: TRBJ1-6; CDR3aa: ASSQREGYGSPLH
len: 13; v_gene: TRBV10-2; j_gene: TRBJ2-3; CDR3aa: ASSVGTSGTDTQY
len: 11; v_gene: TRBV28; j_gene: TRBJ1-1; CDR3aa: ASSFRGTTEAF
len: 11; v_gene: TRBV11-2; j_gene: TRBJ1-4; CDR3aa: ASSLRSNEKLF
len: 13; v_gene: TRBV9; j_gene: TRBJ1-5; CDR3aa: ASSVDATTAWPQH
len: 11; v_gene: TRBV5-1; j_gene: TRBJ1-1; CDR3aa: ASSLGEGTEAF
len: 12; v_gene: TRBV6-6; j_gene: TRBJ1-5; CDR3aa: ASSPQGHSQPQH
len: 13; v_gene: TRBV6-1; j_gene: TRBJ2-2; CDR3aa: ASSDGLVSTGELF
len: 12; v_gene: TRBV12-5; j_gene: TRBJ2-1; CDR3aa: ASGLVRIYNEQF
len: 12; v_gene: TRBV27; j_gene: TRBJ1-6; CDR3aa: ATATGTEILTLH
len: 12; v_gene: TRBV28; j_gene: TRBJ2-1; CDR3aa: ASMGGGSYNEQF
len: 13; v_gene: TRBV30; j_gene: TRBJ2-3; CDR3aa: AWSVLSGSTDTQY
len: 12; v_gene: TRBV19; j_gene: TRBJ1-5; CDR3aa: ASSQNRVHQPQH